The 22 T cell receptor beta chains presented below share a single source sample, sequenced in a study of cytomegalovirus exposure and HLA in healthy donors. Primers: 60 Vbeta forward and 13 Jbeta reverse. Measured with immunoSEQ multiplex PCR; TCRdb has only the in-frame clones, and not every one. Of roughly 110,000 clones in the sample, around 77% were seen once. Sequenced input: PBMCs. Receptors originate from a woman in her twenties or thirties in good health and CMV-seropositive.

This chain joins TRBV7-2 and TRBJ1-1, with D uncertain. The CDR3 has 14 residues. With 1 base removed from V and 1 base from J, the gap between germline ends came to 7 bases. The germline gives CDR1 SGHTA, CDR2 FQGNSA. The CDR3 protein is CASSLVSQNTEAFF. The CDR3 DNA reads as TGTGCCAGCAGCTTAGTTAGCCAGAACACTGAAGCTTTCTTT. The full variable domain, with the rest looked up from reference TRBV7-2 and TRBJ1-1, is GAGVSQSPSNKVTEKGKDVELRCDPISGHTALYWYRQSLGQGLEFLIYFQGNSAPDKSGLPSDRFSAERTGGSVSTLTIQRTQQEDSAVYLCASSLVSQNTEAFFGQGTRLTVV.

Here the CDR3 reads CASSSGALPGLVAFF. The CDR3 DNA sequence: TGCGCCAGCAGCTCCGGGGCCTTACCGGGACTAGTAGCGTTCTTC. The chain carries TRBV5-1 and TRBJ2-1, with 8 bases matching TRBD2. CDR1 SGHRS and CDR2 YFSETQ come from the germline V gene. V lost 3 bases, J lost 15 bases, and 17 bases stayed unmatched. CDR3 length equals 15 residues. Full variable domain (missing parts from reference TRBV5-1 and TRBJ2-1): KAGVTQTPRYLIKTRGQQVTLSCSPISGHRSVSWYQQTPGQGLQFLFEYFSETQRNKGNFPGRFSGRQFSNSRSEMNVSTLELGDSALYLCASSSGALPGLVAFFGPGTRLTVL.

J is TRBJ2-2 and V is TRBV11-2, with no clear D. The germline gives CDR1 SGHAT, CDR2 FQNNGV. Trimming shortened V by 0 bases and J by 4 bases, and 15 bases separated the two germline ends. The CDR3 sequence is 17 residues long. CDR3 DNA: TGTGCCAGCAGCTTAGATGGGCAGGCGTTGGGCACCGGGGAGCTGTTTTTT. Translated: CASSLDGQALGTGELFF.

The chain joins TRBV6-5 to TRBJ2-7; 14 nucleotides match TRBD2. CDR3 length: 15 amino acids. V shed 5 bases, J shed 5 bases, and the junction held 5 bases outside the gene matches. Per germline, CDR1 MNHEY and CDR2 SVGAGI. This chain's CDR3 is CASSPTSGGAHEQYF. In DNA form, the CDR3 reads TGTGCCAGCAGTCCGACTAGCGGGGGGGCCCACGAGCAGTACTTC.

The chain has TRBV4-1 and TRBJ1-6; 8 bases are a match to TRBD1. Unmatched junction bases numbered 8, after V lost 3 bases and J lost 10 bases. Germline V lookup: CDR1 MGHRA, CDR2 YSYEKL. The CDR3 has 15 residues. The CDR3 here is CASSQDGQGWSPLHF. DNA of the CDR3: TGCGCCAGCAGCCAGGACGGACAGGGTTGGTCACCCCTCCACTTT.

This clone was seen more than once but under ten times. V and J are TRBV7-8 and TRBJ2-3, with 10 bases that match TRBD2. CDR3 length: 15 residues. The ends lost 5 bases at V and 14 bases at J; junction bases unmatched: 16. CDR1 is SGHVS and CDR2 is FQNEAQ in the germline V gene. CDR3 protein: CASSPTPLAGEGRYF. The DNA of the CDR3 is TGTGCCAGCAGCCCTACCCCGCTAGCGGGGGAGGGTCGGTATTTT.

J is TRBJ2-7 and V is TRBV6-4; tentative D call: TRBD2 (5 bases). Germline loops: CDR1 MRHNA, CDR2 SNTAGT. V was cut by 3 bases and J by 7 bases, with 10 bases left in between. The CDR3 runs 12 residues. The CDR3 spells CASSEQGGEQYF. In nucleotides, the CDR3 is TGTGCCAGCAGTGAACAAGGAGGAGAGCAGTACTTC.

The gene calls are TRBV28 and TRBJ2-2, with 8 bases fitting TRBD2. Trimming cost V 3 bases and J 11 bases; bases outside gene matches: 17. Germline values: CDR1 MDHEN, CDR2 SYDVKM. This CDR3 contains 17 residues. DNA of the CDR3: TGTGCCAGCAGTTTGGCCCATCTGTCGGGGGGGCCTGGAGAGCTGTTTTTT. This translates into CASSLAHLSGGPGELFF.

The gene calls are TRBV15 and TRBJ2-7; D perhaps matches TRBD2 (5 bases). This CDR3 has 12 amino acids. V lost 4 bases and J lost 6, with 10 bases in between. CDR1 and CDR2 from the germline V gene are LNHNV and YYDKDF (reference sequence). CDR3: CATSKLEGEQYF. In nucleotides, the CDR3 is TGTGCCACCAGCAAACTAGAGGGCGAGCAGTACTTC.

This clone was counted only a few times. The rearrangement uses TRBV19 and TRBJ2-7; possible D gene TRBD1, 5 bases. This CDR3 region has 14 residues. Germline CDR1 reads LNHDA; CDR2 reads SQIVND (reference sequence). V was cut by 2 bases and J by 0 bases, with 8 bases left in between. The DNA for the CDR3 is TGTGCCAGTAGTATAACAGGAAACTCCTACGAGCAGTACTTC. It yields the protein CASSITGNSYEQYF.

The chain carries TRBV4-1 and TRBJ1-3; D gene ambiguous. Germline V gene data show CDR1 as MGHRA and CDR2 as YSYEKL. The V end was cut by 5 bases, the J end by 2 bases, with 16 bases between. CDR3 size: 16 residues. CDR3 sequence: CASSTTELATGNTIYF. CDR3 nucleotides: TGCGCCAGCAGCACCACCGAATTAGCGACTGGAAACACCATATATTTT.

This chain links TRBV7-8 with TRBJ2-5; no clear D. CDR1 SGHVS and CDR2 FQNEAQ come from the germline V gene. Between the trimmed V and J ends, which lost 4 bases and 4 bases, there was a span of 16 bases. The CDR3 is made up of 15 amino acids. Here the CDR3 reads CASSSSVTRGETQYF. The DNA of the CDR3 is TGTGCCAGCAGCTCGTCAGTTACACGTGGAGAGACCCAGTACTTC.

A few counts support this clone. This chain connects TRBV6-1 to TRBJ2-7; 8 bases map to TRBD2. The CDR3 spans 14 residues. The trim removed 4 bases at V and 1 base at J, leaving 3 bases unmatched. Germline CDR1 MNHNS, CDR2 SASEGT. The CDR3 sequence is CASSAGTRSYEQYF. CDR3 bases: TGTGCCAGCAGTGCGGGGACTAGATCCTACGAGCAGTACTTC.

This clone has only a few counts. The chain has TRBV27 and TRBJ2-5, with TRBD1 identical over 9 bases. The length of the CDR3 is 13 residues. V dropped 8 bases and J dropped 3; count of bases not matched to a gene: 4. Germline CDR1 MNHEY, CDR2 SMNVEV (reference sequence). CDR3 DNA: TGTGCCAGCGCGGGGGACAGGGAAGAGACCCAGTACTTC. It codes for CASAGDREETQYF.

The J gene is TRBJ2-7, the V gene TRBV13; D possibly corresponds to TRBD1 (5 bases). The germline V gene encodes CDR1 PRHDT and CDR2 FYEKMQ (reference sequence). CDR3 size: 13 residues. V lost 0 bases, J lost 2 bases, and 5 bases lay in between. The CDR3 sequence: CASSLGTAYEQYF. The CDR3 nucleotides read TGTGCCAGCAGCTTAGGGACAGCCTACGAGCAGTACTTC.

The V call is TRBV5-4, the J call TRBJ2-7, with TRBD1 matching 9 bases. The CDR3 runs to 16 residues. Germline V gene sequence: CDR1 SGHNT, CDR2 YYREEE (reference sequence). The V gene end was trimmed by 1 base and the J gene end by 5 bases; junction bases not matched to a gene: 10. Here the CDR3 reads CASSLFSGTGLNEQYF. In DNA form, the CDR3 reads TGTGCCAGCAGCTTGTTTTCCGGGACAGGGCTCAACGAGCAGTACTTC.

The chain combines TRBV2 with TRBJ1-6; D is uncertain. Germline V gene lookup returns CDR1 SNHLY and CDR2 FYNNEI. This CDR3 has 19 amino acids. Trimming stripped 4 bases from V and 0 bases from J, with 19 bases between. In DNA form, the CDR3 reads TGTGCCAGCAGTGCCCCTCGGCTAGACGGGAGCTCCTATAATTCACCCCTCCACTTT. It translates to CASSAPRLDGSSYNSPLHF.

Only a few counts were recorded for this clone. This chain joins TRBV5-4 and TRBJ2-2, with TRBD2 identical over 7 bases. The CDR3 contains 15 residues. After removal of 4 bases from V and 7 bases from J, the junction contained 10 bases not matched to a gene. Germline V gene data show CDR1 as SGHNT and CDR2 as YYREEE (reference sequence). The CDR3 DNA sequence: TGTGCCAGCAGCCATAAGAGCGGGGCAGACGGGGAGCTGTTTTTT. Translated: CASSHKSGADGELFF.

The CDR3 here is CASSFGTYTVSDTEAFF. The DNA for the CDR3 is TGTGCCAGCAGCTTCGGGACATATACCGTATCGGACACTGAAGCTTTCTTT. This chain joins TRBV7-3 and TRBJ1-1; perhaps TRBD1 as D (6 bases). Germline lookup yields CDR1 SGHTA and CDR2 FQGTGA. The germline V and J ends were trimmed by 3 bases and 3 bases, with 20 bases remaining between them. CDR3 length: 17 amino acids.

J is TRBJ2-1 and V is TRBV18; D gene uncertain. Germline V gene sequence: CDR1 KGHSH, CDR2 LQKENI. Trimming stripped 6 bases from V and 5 bases from J, with 14 bases between. The CDR3 consists of 14 residues. CDR3 region: CASSRLGGDNEQFF. The CDR3 DNA reads TGTGCCAGCTCCCGCCTCGGCGGAGACAATGAGCAGTTCTTC.

This clone appeared once. The chain combines TRBV7-3 with TRBJ2-7; 8 nucleotides match TRBD1. The germline V gene has CDR1 SGHTA and CDR2 FQGTGA. The CDR3 runs to 13 residues. Unmatched junction bases numbered 7, after V lost 5 bases and J lost 7 bases. CDR3 residues: CASSQGQGEEQYF. For the CDR3, the DNA is TGTGCCAGCAGCCAAGGACAGGGTGAGGAGCAGTACTTC.

A few counts support this clone. The rearrangement joins TRBV27 to TRBJ1-1; the D gene is possibly TRBD1 (5 bases). With 8 bases removed from V and 0 bases from J, the gap between germline ends came to 13 bases. Germline V gene lookup returns CDR1 MNHEY and CDR2 SMNVEV (reference sequence). The CDR3 spans 14 residues. CDR3 sequence (DNA): TGTGCCAGCTCCACAGGATTGCTGAACACTGAAGCTTTCTTT. Encoded protein: CASSTGLLNTEAFF.